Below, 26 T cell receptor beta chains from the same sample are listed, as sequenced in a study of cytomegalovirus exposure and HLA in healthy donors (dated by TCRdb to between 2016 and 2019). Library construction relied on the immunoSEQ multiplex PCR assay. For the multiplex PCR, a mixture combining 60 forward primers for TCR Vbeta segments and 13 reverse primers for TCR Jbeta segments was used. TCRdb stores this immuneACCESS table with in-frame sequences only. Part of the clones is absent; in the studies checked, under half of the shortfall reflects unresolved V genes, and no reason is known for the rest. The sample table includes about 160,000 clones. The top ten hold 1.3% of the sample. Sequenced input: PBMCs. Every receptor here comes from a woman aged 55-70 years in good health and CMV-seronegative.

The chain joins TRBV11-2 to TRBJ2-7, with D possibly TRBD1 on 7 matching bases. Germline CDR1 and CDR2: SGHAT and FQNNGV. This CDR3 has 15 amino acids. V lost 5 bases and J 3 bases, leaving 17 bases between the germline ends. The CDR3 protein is CASSGKGGGVYEQYF. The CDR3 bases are TGTGCCAGCAGCGGAAAAGGAGGGGGCGTCTACGAGCAGTACTTC.

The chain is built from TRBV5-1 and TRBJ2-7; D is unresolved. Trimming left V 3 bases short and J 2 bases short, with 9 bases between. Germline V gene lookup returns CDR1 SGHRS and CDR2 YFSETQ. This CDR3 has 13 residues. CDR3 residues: CASSWSLAYEQYF. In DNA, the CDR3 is TGCGCCAGCAGCTGGAGTTTAGCCTACGAGCAGTACTTC.

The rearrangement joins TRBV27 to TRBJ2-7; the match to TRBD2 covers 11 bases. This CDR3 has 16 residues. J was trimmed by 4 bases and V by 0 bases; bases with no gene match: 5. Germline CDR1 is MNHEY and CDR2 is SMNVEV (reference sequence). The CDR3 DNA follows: TGTGCCAGCAGTTTATCAGCGGCTAGCGGGAGGTACGAGCAGTACTTC. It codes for CASSLSAASGRYEQYF.

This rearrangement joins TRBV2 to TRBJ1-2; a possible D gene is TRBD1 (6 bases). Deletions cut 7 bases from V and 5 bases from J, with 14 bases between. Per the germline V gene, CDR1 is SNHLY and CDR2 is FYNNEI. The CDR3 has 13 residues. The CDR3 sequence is CASNEDSIYGYTF. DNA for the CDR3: TGTGCCAGCAACGAGGACAGCATTTATGGCTACACCTTC. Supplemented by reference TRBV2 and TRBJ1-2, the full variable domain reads EPEVTQTPSHQVTQMGQEVILRCVPISNHLYFYWYRQILGQKVEFLVSFYNNEISEKSEIFDDQFSVERPDGSNFTLKIRSTKLEDSAMYFCASNEDSIYGYTFGSGTRLTVV.

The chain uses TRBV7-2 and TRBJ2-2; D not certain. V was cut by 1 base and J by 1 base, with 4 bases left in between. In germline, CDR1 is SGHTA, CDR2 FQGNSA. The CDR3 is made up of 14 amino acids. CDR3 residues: CASSLEQNTGELFF. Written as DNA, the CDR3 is TGTGCCAGCAGCTTAGAACAGAACACCGGGGAGCTGTTTTTT.

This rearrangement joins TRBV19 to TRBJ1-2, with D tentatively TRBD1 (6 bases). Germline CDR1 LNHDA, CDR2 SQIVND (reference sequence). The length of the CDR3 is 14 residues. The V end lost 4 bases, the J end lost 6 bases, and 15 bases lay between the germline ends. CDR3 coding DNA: TGTGCCAGTAGTACCCCGGGACATTTAAATGGCTACACCTTC. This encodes CASSTPGHLNGYTF.

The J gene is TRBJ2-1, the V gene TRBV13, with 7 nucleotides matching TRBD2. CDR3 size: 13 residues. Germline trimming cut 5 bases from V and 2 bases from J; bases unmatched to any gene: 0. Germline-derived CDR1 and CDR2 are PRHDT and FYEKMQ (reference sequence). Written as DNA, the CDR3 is TGTGCCAGCAGCGGGGGGGCCTACAATGAGCAGTTCTTC. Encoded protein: CASSGGAYNEQFF.

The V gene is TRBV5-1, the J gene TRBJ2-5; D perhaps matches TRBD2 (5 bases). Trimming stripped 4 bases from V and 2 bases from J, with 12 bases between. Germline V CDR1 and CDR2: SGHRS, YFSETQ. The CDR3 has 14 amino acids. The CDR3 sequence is CASSLLGDQETQYF. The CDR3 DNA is TGCGCCAGCAGCCTGCTGGGAGATCAAGAGACCCAGTACTTC.

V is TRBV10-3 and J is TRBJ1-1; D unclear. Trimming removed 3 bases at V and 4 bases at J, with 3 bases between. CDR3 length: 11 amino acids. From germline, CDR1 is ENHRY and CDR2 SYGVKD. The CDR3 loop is CAISDVTEAFF. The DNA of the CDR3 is TGTGCCATCAGTGACGTCACTGAAGCTTTCTTT.

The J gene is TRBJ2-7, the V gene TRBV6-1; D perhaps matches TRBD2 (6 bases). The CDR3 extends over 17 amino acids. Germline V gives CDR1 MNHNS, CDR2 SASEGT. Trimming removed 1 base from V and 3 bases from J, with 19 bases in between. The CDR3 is CASSEGAWGLGFYEQYF. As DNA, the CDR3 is TGTGCCAGCAGTGAAGGAGCATGGGGACTGGGATTCTACGAGCAGTACTTC.

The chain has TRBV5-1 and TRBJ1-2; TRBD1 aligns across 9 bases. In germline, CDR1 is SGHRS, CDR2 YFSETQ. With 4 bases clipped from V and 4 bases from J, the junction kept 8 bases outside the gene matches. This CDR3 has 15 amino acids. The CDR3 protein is CASSGTGLRSYGYTF. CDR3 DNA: TGCGCCAGCAGCGGGACAGGGTTGAGGAGCTATGGCTACACCTTC.

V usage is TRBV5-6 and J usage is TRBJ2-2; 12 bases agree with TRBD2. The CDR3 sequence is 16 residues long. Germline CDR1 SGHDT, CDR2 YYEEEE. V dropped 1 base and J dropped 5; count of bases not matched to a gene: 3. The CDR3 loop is CASSLWGTSGTGELFF. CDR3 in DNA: TGTGCCAGCAGCTTGTGGGGGACTAGCGGGACCGGGGAGCTGTTTTTT. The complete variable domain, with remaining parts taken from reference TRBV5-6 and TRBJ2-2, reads DAGVTQSPTHLIKTRGQQVTLRCSPKSGHDTVSWYQQALGQGPQFIFQYYEEEERQRGNFPDRFSGHQFPNYSSELNVNALLLGDSALYLCASSLWGTSGTGELFFGEGSRLTVL.

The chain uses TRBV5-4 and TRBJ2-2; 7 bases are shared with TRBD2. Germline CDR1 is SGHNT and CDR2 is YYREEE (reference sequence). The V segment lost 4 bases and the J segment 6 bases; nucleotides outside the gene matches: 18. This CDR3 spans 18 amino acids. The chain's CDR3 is CASSPGGAGVGWAGELFF. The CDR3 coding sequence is TGTGCCAGCAGCCCAGGAGGTGCGGGGGTTGGATGGGCCGGGGAGCTGTTTTTT.

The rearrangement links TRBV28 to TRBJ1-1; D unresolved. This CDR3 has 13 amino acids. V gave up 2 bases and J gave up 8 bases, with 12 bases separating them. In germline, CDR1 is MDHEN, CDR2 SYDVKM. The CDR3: CASSLPDTLEAFF. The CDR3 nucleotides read TGTGCCAGCAGTTTACCAGACACACTGGAAGCTTTCTTT. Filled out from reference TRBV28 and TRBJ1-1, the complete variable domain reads DVKVTQSSRYLVKRTGEKVFLECVQDMDHENMFWYRQDPGLGLRLIYFSYDVKMKEKGDIPEGYSVSREKKERFSLILESASTNQTSMYLCASSLPDTLEAFFGQGTRLTVV.

CDR3 in DNA: TGTGCCAGCAGCCAAACGACAGGGAAGGGAGGTGGCTACACCTTC. It specifies CASSQTTGKGGGYTF. The genes are TRBV4-2 and TRBJ1-2; 7 nucleotides match TRBD1. The length of the CDR3 is 15 residues. The germline V gene has CDR1 LGHNA and CDR2 YNFKEQ. V lost 2 bases to trimming and J lost 7 bases; unmatched junction nucleotides: 10.

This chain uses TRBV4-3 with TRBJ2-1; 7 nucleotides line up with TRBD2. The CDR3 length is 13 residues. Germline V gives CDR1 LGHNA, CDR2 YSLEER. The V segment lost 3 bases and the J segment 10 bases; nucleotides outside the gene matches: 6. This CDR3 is CASSQRAGYEQFF. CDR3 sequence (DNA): TGCGCCAGCAGCCAGCGAGCGGGGTACGAGCAGTTCTTC.

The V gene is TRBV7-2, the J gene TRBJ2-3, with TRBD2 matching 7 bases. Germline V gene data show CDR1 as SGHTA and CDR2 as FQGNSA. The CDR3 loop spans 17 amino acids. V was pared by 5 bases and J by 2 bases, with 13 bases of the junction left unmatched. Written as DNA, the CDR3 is TGTGCCAGCAGCCCCCGGACTAGTCCCCTGACCACAGATACGCAGTATTTT. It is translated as CASSPRTSPLTTDTQYF.

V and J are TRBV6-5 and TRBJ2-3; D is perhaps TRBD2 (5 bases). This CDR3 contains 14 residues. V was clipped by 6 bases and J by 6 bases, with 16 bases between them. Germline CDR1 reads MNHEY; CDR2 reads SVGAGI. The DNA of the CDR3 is TGTGCCAGCAGCCCCGGGATTCCAATGGATACGCAGTATTTT. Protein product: CASSPGIPMDTQYF.

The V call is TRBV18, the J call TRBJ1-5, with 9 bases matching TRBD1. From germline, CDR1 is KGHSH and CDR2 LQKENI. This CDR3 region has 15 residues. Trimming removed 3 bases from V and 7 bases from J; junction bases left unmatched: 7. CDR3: CASSPAQGALQPQHF. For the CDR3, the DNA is TGTGCCAGCTCACCGGCACAGGGGGCTTTGCAGCCCCAGCATTTT.

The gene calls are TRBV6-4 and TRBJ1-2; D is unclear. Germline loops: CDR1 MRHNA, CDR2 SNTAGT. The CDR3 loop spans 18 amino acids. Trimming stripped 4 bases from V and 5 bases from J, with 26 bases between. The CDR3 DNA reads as TGTGCCAGCAGTGCACTTCCCCCGTTGCGGGTGGTAAGGTATGGCTACACCTTC. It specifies CASSALPPLRVVRYGYTF.

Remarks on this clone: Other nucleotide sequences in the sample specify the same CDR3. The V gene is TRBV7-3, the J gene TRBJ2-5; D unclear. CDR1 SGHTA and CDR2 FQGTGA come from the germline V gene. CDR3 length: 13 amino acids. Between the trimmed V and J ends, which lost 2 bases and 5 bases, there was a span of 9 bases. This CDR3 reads CASSLGPGETQYF. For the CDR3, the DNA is TGTGCCAGCAGCTTAGGGCCTGGGGAGACCCAGTACTTC.

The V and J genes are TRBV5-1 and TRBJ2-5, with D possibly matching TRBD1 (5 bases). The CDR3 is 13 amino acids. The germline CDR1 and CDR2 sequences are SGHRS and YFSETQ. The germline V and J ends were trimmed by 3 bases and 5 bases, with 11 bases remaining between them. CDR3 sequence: CASSYQGEETQYF. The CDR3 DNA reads TGCGCCAGCAGCTATCAGGGTGAGGAGACCCAGTACTTC.

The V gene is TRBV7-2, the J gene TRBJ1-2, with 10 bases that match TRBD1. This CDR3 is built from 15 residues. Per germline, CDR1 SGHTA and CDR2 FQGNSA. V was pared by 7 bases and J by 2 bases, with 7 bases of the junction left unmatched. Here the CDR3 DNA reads TGTGCCAGCACCAGGACAGGGGGGACCAACTATGGCTACACCTTC. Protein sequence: CASTRTGGTNYGYTF.

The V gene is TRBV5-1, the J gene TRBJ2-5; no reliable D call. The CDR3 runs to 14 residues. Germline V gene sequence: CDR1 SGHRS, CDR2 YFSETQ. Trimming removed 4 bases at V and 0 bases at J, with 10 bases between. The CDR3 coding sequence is TGCGCCAGCAGCCAGATAGCTGACCAAGAGACCCAGTACTTC. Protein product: CASSQIADQETQYF.

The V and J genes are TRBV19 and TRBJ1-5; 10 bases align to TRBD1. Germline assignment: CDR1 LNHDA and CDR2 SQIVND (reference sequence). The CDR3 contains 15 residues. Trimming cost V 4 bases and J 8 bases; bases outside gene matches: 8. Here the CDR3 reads CASSKATGGGKPQHF. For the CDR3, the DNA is TGTGCCAGTAGTAAAGCGACAGGGGGCGGAAAGCCCCAGCATTTT.

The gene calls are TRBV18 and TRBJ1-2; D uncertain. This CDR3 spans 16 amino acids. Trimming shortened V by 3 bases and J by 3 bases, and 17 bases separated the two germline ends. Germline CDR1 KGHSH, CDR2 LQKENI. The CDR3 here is CASSPPGGPRDYGYTF. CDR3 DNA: TGTGCCAGCTCACCTCCCGGCGGGCCAAGGGACTATGGCTACACCTTC.